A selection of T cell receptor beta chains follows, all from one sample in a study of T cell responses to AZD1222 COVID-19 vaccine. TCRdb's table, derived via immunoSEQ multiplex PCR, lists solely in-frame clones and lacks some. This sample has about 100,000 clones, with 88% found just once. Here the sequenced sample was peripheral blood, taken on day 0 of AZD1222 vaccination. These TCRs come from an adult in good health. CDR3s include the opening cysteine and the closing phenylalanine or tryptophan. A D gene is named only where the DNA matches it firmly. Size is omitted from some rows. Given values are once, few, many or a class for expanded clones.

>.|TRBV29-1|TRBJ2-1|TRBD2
CSVVSLAVGGEQFF
TGCAGCGTTGTGTCTCTAGCGGTCGGCGGTGAGCAGTTCTTC
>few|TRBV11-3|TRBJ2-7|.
CASSGGAEFTEQYF
TGTGCCAGCAGCGGAGGAGCGGAGTTCACCGAGCAGTACTTC
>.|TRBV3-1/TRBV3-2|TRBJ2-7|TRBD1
CASRTTGTSYEQYF
TGTGCCAGCAGGACGACAGGGACCTCCTACGAGCAGTACTTC
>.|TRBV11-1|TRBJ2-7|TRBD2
CASSVASGPSYEQYF
TGTGCCAGCAGCGTAGCTAGCGGACCCTCCTACGAGCAGTACTTC
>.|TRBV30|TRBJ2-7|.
CAWSPSGVGQYF
TGTGCCTGGTCGCCATCAGGGGTTGGGCAGTACTTC
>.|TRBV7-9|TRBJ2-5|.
CASSLDRAPYF
TGTGCCAGCAGCCTGGACAGAGCGCCGTACTTC
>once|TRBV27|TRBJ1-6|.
CASSLIASGSPLHF
TGTGCCAGCAGTTTAATCGCCTCGGGTTCACCCCTCCACTTT
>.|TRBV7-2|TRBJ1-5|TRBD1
CASSFGPRGGQPQHF
TGTGCCAGCAGCTTTGGACCCAGGGGGGGCCAGCCCCAGCATTTT
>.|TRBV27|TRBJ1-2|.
CASRATGIHGYTF
TGTGCCAGCAGGGCTACAGGGATCCATGGCTACACCTTC
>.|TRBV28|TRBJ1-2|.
CASSPHRGSREAANYGYTF
TGTGCCAGCAGTCCTCACCGGGGGTCGCGGGAGGCTGCTAACTATGGCTACACCTTC
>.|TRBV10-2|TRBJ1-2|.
CASSEMGSANYGYTF
TGCGCCAGCAGTGAGATGGGGTCAGCTAACTATGGCTACACCTTC
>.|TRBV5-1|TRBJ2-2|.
CASSILGDAGELFF
TGCGCCAGCAGCATCCTCGGGGACGCCGGGGAGCTGTTTTTT
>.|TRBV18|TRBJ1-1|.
CASSPPQAGAEAFF
TGTGCCAGCTCACCACCACAGGCAGGGGCTGAAGCTTTCTTT
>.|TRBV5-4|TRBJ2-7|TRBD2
CASSWVSSGSEQYF
TGTGCCAGCAGCTGGGTGTCTAGCGGGAGCGAGCAGTACTTC
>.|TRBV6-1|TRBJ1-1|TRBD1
CASSFGTGVTEAFF
TGTGCCAGCAGTTTTGGGACAGGGGTAACTGAAGCTTTCTTT
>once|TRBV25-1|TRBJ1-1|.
CASSEGGYGTEAFF
TGTGCCAGCAGTGAAGGGGGGTATGGCACTGAAGCTTTCTTT